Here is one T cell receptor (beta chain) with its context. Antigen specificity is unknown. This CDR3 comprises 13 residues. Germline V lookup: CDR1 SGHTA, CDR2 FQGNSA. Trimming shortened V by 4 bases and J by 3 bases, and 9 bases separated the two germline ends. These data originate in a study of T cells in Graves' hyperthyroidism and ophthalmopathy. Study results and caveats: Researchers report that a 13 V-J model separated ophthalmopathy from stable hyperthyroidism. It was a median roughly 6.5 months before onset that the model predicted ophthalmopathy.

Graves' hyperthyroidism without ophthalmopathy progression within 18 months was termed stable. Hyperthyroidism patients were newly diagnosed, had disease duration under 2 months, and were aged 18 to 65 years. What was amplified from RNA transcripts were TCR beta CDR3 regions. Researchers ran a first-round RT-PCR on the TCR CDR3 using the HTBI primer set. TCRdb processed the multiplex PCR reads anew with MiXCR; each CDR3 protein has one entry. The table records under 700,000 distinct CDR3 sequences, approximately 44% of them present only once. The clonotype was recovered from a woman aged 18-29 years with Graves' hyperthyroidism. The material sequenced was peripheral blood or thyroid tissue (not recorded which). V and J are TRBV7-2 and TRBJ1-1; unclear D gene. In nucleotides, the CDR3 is TGTACCAGCAGCTATGCGTTCGACACTGAAGCTTTCTTT. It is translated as CTSSYAFDTEAFF.